Presented here are 18 T cell receptor beta chains from one specimen sequenced in a study of CD8 T cells in Susac syndrome. Reverse transcription of about 0.5 to 1 ug RNA used random hexamers. TCRdb analysed the immunoSEQ multiplex PCR reads with MiXCR anew, one entry per CDR3 protein. The table records about 76,000 distinct CDR3 sequences, over 85% of them present only once. Material for sequencing was CD8+ T cells from PBMCs. These TCRs come from a human donor with Susac syndrome.

This clonotype was seen a single time. J is TRBJ2-7 and V is TRBV20-1, with D maybe TRBD2 (6 bases). CDR1 and CDR2 from the germline V gene are DFQATT and SNEGSKA (reference sequence). The CDR3 totals 13 residues. V was shortened by 0 bases and J by 1 base, with 7 bases between the two germline ends. The CDR3 loop reads CSAREGGSYEQYF. The CDR3 nucleotides are TGCAGTGCTAGAGAGGGGGGTTCCTACGAGCAGTACTTC.

The chain joins TRBV7-9 to TRBJ1-3; D gene uncertain. Trimming left V 2 bases short and J 0 bases short, with 11 bases between. CDR3 length: 16 amino acids. The germline CDR1 and CDR2 sequences are SEHNR and FQNEAQ (reference sequence). This chain's CDR3 is CASSLNLGISGNTIYF. The CDR3 DNA reads TGTGCCAGCAGCTTAAACCTTGGGATCTCTGGAAACACCATATATTTT. Looking up the rest from reference TRBV7-9 and TRBJ1-3 gives the full variable domain: DTGVSQNPRHKITKRGQNVTFRCDPISEHNRLYWYRQTLGQGPEFLTYFQNEAQLEKSRLLSDRFSAERPKGSFSTLEIQRTEQGDSAMYLCASSLNLGISGNTIYFGEGSWLTVV.

V is TRBV5-4 and J is TRBJ1-5; unclear D gene. CDR1 is SGHNT and CDR2 is YYREEE in the germline V gene (reference sequence). Trimming shortened V by 4 bases and J by 2 bases, and 13 bases separated the two germline ends. The CDR3 is made up of 15 amino acids. Here the CDR3 reads CASSNDILGNQPQHF. The CDR3 DNA sequence: TGTGCCAGCAGCAACGACATTTTGGGCAATCAGCCCCAGCATTTT.

Only one count was recorded for this clonotype. CDR3 nucleotides: TGTGCCAGCAGTGCGGGGATCACTGAAGCTTTCTTT. This encodes CASSAGITEAFF. This chain uses TRBV25-1 with TRBJ1-1; D not certain. Germline V CDR1 and CDR2: MGHDK, SYGVNS. This CDR3 is built from 12 residues. V was shortened by 4 bases and J by 4 bases, with 7 bases between the two germline ends.

This chain connects TRBV20-1 to TRBJ1-5; D is ambiguous. V was cut by 0 bases and J by 0 bases, with 6 bases left in between. In germline, CDR1 is DFQATT, CDR2 SNEGSKA (reference sequence). This CDR3 is 14 amino acids long. The CDR3 DNA is TGCAGTGCTAGAGATCCCTCTAGCAATCAGCCCCAGCATTTT. Translating gives CSARDPSSNQPQHF.

The V call is TRBV29-1, the J call TRBJ2-7, with 11 bases matching TRBD2. The CDR3 totals 24 residues. CDR1 and CDR2 (germline): SQVTM, ANQGSEA. The V segment lost 5 bases and the J segment 3 bases; nucleotides outside the gene matches: 36. The CDR3 region is CSVPVRVCANRGPFTSGSFYEQYF. The CDR3 DNA reads TGCAGCGTTCCAGTCCGAGTTTGTGCTAACAGGGGACCATTCACTAGCGGGAGCTTCTACGAGCAGTACTTC.

This rearrangement joins TRBV2 to TRBJ1-5, with no clear D. Between the trimmed V and J ends, which lost 5 bases and 1 base, there was a span of 9 bases. Germline CDR1 is SNHLY and CDR2 is FYNNEI. The CDR3 length is 14 residues. The CDR3 spells CASSMAASNQPQHF. The CDR3 nucleotides read TGTGCCAGCAGTATGGCGGCGAGCAATCAGCCCCAGCATTTT.

The chain couples TRBV6-2 or TRBV6-3 to TRBJ2-1; 15 nucleotides line up with TRBD2. The trim removed 5 bases at V and 7 bases at J, leaving 9 bases unmatched. Germline V CDR1 and CDR2: MNHEY, SVGEGT. This CDR3 comprises 17 residues. CDR3 coding DNA: TGTGCCAGCAGTCTCTCCGATGGACTAGCGGGAGGGAATGAGCAGTTCTTC. It is translated as CASSLSDGLAGGNEQFF.

The gene calls are TRBV20-1 and TRBJ1-1; D remains ambiguous. CDR3 length: 12 residues. Trimming took 2 bases from V and 1 from J, leaving 5 bases between them. Germline assignment: CDR1 DFQATT and CDR2 SNEGSKA (reference sequence). The CDR3 reads CSARHRNTEAFF. The CDR3 nucleotides read TGCAGTGCTAGACACAGGAACACTGAAGCTTTCTTT.

The V and J genes are TRBV12-3 or TRBV12-4 and TRBJ2-3, with D unclear. V gave up 1 base and J gave up 4 bases, with 6 bases separating them. This CDR3 has 13 amino acids. CDR3 nucleotides: TGTGCCAGCAGTTTAGAGGGTTCAGATACGCAGTATTTT. Translation: CASSLEGSDTQYF.

V gene TRBV28 combines with J gene TRBJ2-7; 8 nucleotides match TRBD1. V gave up 5 bases and J gave up 6 bases; unmatched junction bases: 9. The germline gives CDR1 MDHEN, CDR2 SYDVKM. This CDR3 is 14 amino acids long. In nucleotides, the CDR3 is TGTGCCAGCAGTCCGACAGGGGTTTATCTCGAGCAGTACTTC. Amino acids: CASSPTGVYLEQYF.

The rearrangement links TRBV11-2 to TRBJ2-7; D is uncertain. This CDR3 comprises 15 residues. Germline values: CDR1 SGHAT, CDR2 FQNNGV. V lost 6 bases to trimming and J lost 7 bases, with 22 bases between them. The chain's CDR3 is CASSPVRIAVREQYF. Here the CDR3 DNA reads TGTGCCAGCAGTCCCGTCCGAATAGCCGTTCGGGAGCAGTACTTC.

This clonotype has a single count. The chain recombines TRBV7-9 with TRBJ2-5, with a possible D match to TRBD2 (6 bases). V shed 4 bases and J shed 5 bases, with 17 bases lying between them. Germline V gene data show CDR1 as SEHNR and CDR2 as FQNEAQ (reference sequence). CDR3 length: 15 residues. The CDR3 is CASSSAGGVVETQYF. CDR3 nucleotide sequence: TGTGCCAGCAGCTCGGCCGGGGGAGTTGTTGAGACCCAGTACTTC.

The chain links TRBV2 to TRBJ2-7, with 8 positions matching TRBD1. The CDR3 runs to 14 residues. CDR1 is SNHLY and CDR2 is FYNNEI in the germline V gene. After removal of 4 bases from V and 2 bases from J, the junction contained 4 bases not matched to a gene. The CDR3 region has the DNA TGTGCCAGCAGTGGGACAGGGCAACCCTACGAGCAGTACTTC. This sequence encodes CASSGTGQPYEQYF.

The rearrangement joins TRBV28 to TRBJ1-3, with TRBD1 as a possible D gene (6 bases). Germline CDR1 is MDHEN and CDR2 is SYDVKM. CDR3 length: 13 amino acids. Trimming shortened V by 3 bases and J by 8 bases, and 11 bases separated the two germline ends. The CDR3 is CASSLAQGDTIYF. The CDR3 DNA sequence: TGTGCCAGCAGTTTGGCACAGGGAGACACCATATATTTT.

The chain has TRBV30 and TRBJ2-2; TRBD1 might be the D (7 bases). The CDR3 is 15 amino acids. Trimming shortened V by 1 base and J by 7 bases, and 16 bases separated the two germline ends. Germline V CDR1 and CDR2: GTSNPN, SVGIG (reference sequence). CDR3 coding DNA: TGTGCCTGGAGTGATCAGCCCCAGGGGGGCGGGGAGCTGTTTTTT. Amino acid sequence: CAWSDQPQGGGELFF.

This chain uses TRBV29-1 with TRBJ2-6; no reliable D call. CDR3 length equals 12 residues. Germline values: CDR1 SQVTM, CDR2 ANQGSEA. CDR3 bases: TGCGGGTATATAGTGTCGACCAACGTCCTGACTTTC. This gives the protein CGYIVSTNVLTF.

The count of this clonotype is one. This chain links TRBV5-1 with TRBJ2-7; D is uncertain. The germline gives CDR1 SGHRS, CDR2 YFSETQ. CDR3 size: 14 residues. Trimming pared 0 bases from V and 1 base from J, leaving 8 bases between. The CDR3: CASSLGARSYEQYF. CDR3 nucleotides: TGCGCCAGCAGCTTGGGGGCCAGGTCCTACGAGCAGTACTTC.